This record covers a single T cell receptor beta chain. Antigen: not known. The data originate from a study of T-cell reconstitution after alpha-beta-depleted transplantation in children. General study findings and limits: Day-60 TCRbeta diversity that was high in some patients was derived from surviving recipient T cells and thymic progenitors.

Trimming removed 5 bases from V and 0 bases from J, with 14 bases in between. CDR3 length equals 17 residues. Preparation of the TCRbeta library was carried out with unique molecular identifiers. TCRdb processed the PCR reads anew with MiXCR; each CDR3 protein has one entry. The sample has fewer than 700,000 distinct CDR3 sequences; under 15% are singletons. The sample consisted of PBMCs, mostly from graft donor cells, taken 360 days after TCRalphabeta/CD19-depleted stem cell transplant. This receptor was taken from a male patient aged 10 to 17 who had a stem cell transplant for acute myeloid leukemia, so the T cells may come from the graft donor. The chain combines TRBV12-3 or TRBV12-4 with TRBJ2-6; the D is unclear. CDR3 sequence (DNA): TGTGCCAGCAGTCCCCTCGGCTGGGGCTCTGGGGCCAACGTCCTGACTTTC. It yields the protein CASSPLGWGSGANVLTF.